This record looks at one TCR beta chain sequence and its context. Its target is not known. These data come from a study of T cell repertoires in cytomegalovirus infection. One entry per CDR3 protein results from TCRdb running MiXCR on the reads. Among some 590,000 distinct CDR3 sequences, under 45% were seen once, and the ten largest hold around 50%. This sequence was found in a human donor in good health (CMV status not recorded). Some clones in this sample may be carry-over from other donors' samples. The specimen was cultured PBMCs, collected from culture after CMV antigen stimulation.

The CDR3 bases are TGTGCCAGCAGCTTAGTGGGACGCGGGGATACGCAGTATTTT. Translating it yields CASSLVGRGDTQYF. This rearrangement joins TRBV7-6 to TRBJ2-3, with D perhaps matching TRBD1 or TRBD2 (5 bases each). The CDR3 sequence is 14 residues long. Germline CDR1 reads SGHVS; CDR2 reads FNYEAQ. Trimming removed 1 base at V and 6 bases at J, with 11 bases between.